These 26 T cell receptor beta chains originate from one sample sequenced in a study of shared clonotypes between healthy human individuals. Produced via immunoSEQ multiplex PCR; TCRdb's table is partial and in-frame only. The sample holds about 960,000 clones, 60% to 85% seen once. What was sequenced was memory CD4+ T cells sorted from blood. Subset here: CD45RA-negative fraction. The receptors stem from a man between 18 and 35 years old in good health.

The CDR3 is CASSEASSPLHF. CDR3 nucleotides: TGTGCCAGCAGTGAAGCTTCTTCACCCCTCCACTTT. V gene TRBV6-5 combines with J gene TRBJ1-6; no definite D call. CDR1 and CDR2 from the germline V gene are MNHEY and SVGAGI. This CDR3 has 12 amino acids. V was trimmed by 5 bases and J by 9 bases, leaving 8 bases between them.

This chain joins TRBV10-3 and TRBJ1-1; no reliable D call. The CDR3 runs to 13 residues. Per the germline V gene, CDR1 is ENHRY and CDR2 is SYGVKD. Deletions cut 5 bases from V and 1 base from J, with 8 bases between. The CDR3: CAISIDGNTEAFF. The DNA of the CDR3 is TGTGCCATCAGTATTGACGGGAACACTGAAGCTTTCTTT.

J is TRBJ2-7 and V is TRBV7-2, with 8 bases lining up with TRBD1. This CDR3 spans 15 amino acids. After removal of 2 bases from V and 3 bases from J, the junction contained 6 bases not matched to a gene. From germline, CDR1 is SGHTA and CDR2 FQGNSA. The CDR3 DNA follows: TGTGCCAGCAGCTTACAGGGACAGGCCGACTACGAGCAGTACTTC. Its protein is CASSLQGQADYEQYF.

This chain joins TRBV7-2 and TRBJ2-2, with D uncertain. V lost 7 bases to trimming and J lost 6 bases, with 12 bases between them. Germline loops: CDR1 SGHTA, CDR2 FQGNSA. CDR3 size: 13 residues. In DNA, the CDR3 is TGTGCCAGCACCTCCGTTTGGCCCGGGGAGCTGTTTTTT. This encodes CASTSVWPGELFF.

This clone was picked up many times. The chain combines TRBV2 with TRBJ2-2, with 9 bases aligning to TRBD1. Germline-derived CDR1 and CDR2 are SNHLY and FYNNEI. This CDR3 is 16 amino acids long. V lost 3 bases to trimming and J lost 3 bases; unmatched junction nucleotides: 5. CDR3 sequence reads: CASSEGTGIHTGELFF. The CDR3 coding sequence is TGTGCCAGCAGTGAGGGGACAGGGATACACACCGGGGAGCTGTTTTTT.

The rearrangement links TRBV7-2 to TRBJ2-2, with 12 bases identical to TRBD2. The CDR3 has 17 amino acids. The germline CDR1 and CDR2 sequences are SGHTA and FQGNSA. The junction had 9 bases not matched to a gene; V was cut back by 6 bases and J by 4 bases. CDR3 coding DNA: TGTGCCAGCAGTCCGACTAGCGGGAGACCGGGCACCGGGGAGCTGTTTTTT. Its protein is CASSPTSGRPGTGELFF.

The chain combines TRBV7-2 with TRBJ2-7; 10 bases line up with TRBD1. The J segment lost 2 bases and the V segment lost 9 bases, leaving 10 bases of the junction unmatched. This CDR3 is built from 15 residues. Germline CDR1 and CDR2: SGHTA and FQGNSA. The CDR3 region has the DNA TGTGCCAGTAGTACCGGGACAGGGGTAACCTACGAGCAGTACTTC. Translated, it gives CASSTGTGVTYEQYF.

The V gene is TRBV6-6, the J gene TRBJ1-2; no reliable D call. Germline V gene lookup returns CDR1 MNHNY and CDR2 SVGAGI (reference sequence). This CDR3 spans 10 amino acids. With 7 bases removed from V and 7 bases from J, the gap between germline ends came to 7 bases. The CDR3 nucleotides are TGTGCCAGCAAGACAAGTGGCTACACCTTC. Protein sequence: CASKTSGYTF.

The genes are TRBV28 and TRBJ2-7; D possibly matches TRBD1 or TRBD2 (7 bases each). Germline-derived CDR1 and CDR2 are MDHEN and SYDVKM. The V end lost 4 bases, the J end lost 1 base, and 17 bases lay between the germline ends. This CDR3 is built from 16 residues. CDR3 coding DNA: TGTGCCAGCAGTTCGTTCCTCAGGGGGGGATCCTACGAGCAGTACTTC. Translating gives CASSSFLRGGSYEQYF. The full variable domain, in which reference TRBV28 and TRBJ2-7 provide the parts outside the CDR3, is DVKVTQSSRYLVKRTGEKVFLECVQDMDHENMFWYRQDPGLGLRLIYFSYDVKMKEKGDIPEGYSVSREKKERFSLILESASTNQTSMYLCASSSFLRGGSYEQYFGPGTRLTVT.

This clone was counted a few times. The rearrangement links TRBV2 to TRBJ1-5; D gene ambiguous. Trimming left V 4 bases short and J 6 bases short, with 10 bases between. This CDR3 spans 13 amino acids. Per germline, CDR1 SNHLY and CDR2 FYNNEI. Here the CDR3 DNA reads TGTGCCAGCAGTGGAGATGCACTTCAGCCCCAGCATTTT. Protein product: CASSGDALQPQHF.

The DNA of the CDR3 is TGCGCCAGCAGCCAGATACTAGCTGGCAATGAGCAGTTCTTC. It specifies CASSQILAGNEQFF. The chain links TRBV4-3 to TRBJ2-1, with D tentatively TRBD2 (6 bases). Germline values: CDR1 LGHNA, CDR2 YSLEER. The V end lost 3 bases, the J end lost 6 bases, and 12 bases lay between the germline ends. The length of the CDR3 is 14 residues.

This clone was seen only a few times. This may come from a read error, since a much larger clone is one base off. The identical CDR3 is also encoded by other nucleotide sequences in the sample. The rearrangement uses TRBV7-9 and TRBJ2-5; D remains unclear. CDR3 size: 11 residues. In germline, CDR1 is SEHNR, CDR2 FQNEAQ (reference sequence). V lost 4 bases to trimming and J lost 1 base, with 1 base between them. CDR3 sequence (DNA): TGTGCCAGCAGCTCCCAAGAGACCCAGTACTTC. This translates into CASSSQETQYF.

This clone was seen only a few times. The rearrangement uses TRBV29-1 and TRBJ2-3, with a possible D match to TRBD2 (6 bases). Germline assignment: CDR1 SQVTM and CDR2 ANQGSEA. V dropped 4 bases and J dropped 3 bases, with 23 bases sitting between them. This CDR3 is 17 amino acids long. As DNA, the CDR3 is TGCAGCGTTGGTTCCGGTGGAGTAGCGGCTACGACAGATACGCAGTATTTT. It yields the protein CSVGSGGVAATTDTQYF.

The chain couples TRBV28 to TRBJ2-1, with a possible D match to TRBD2 (6 bases). The CDR3 is made up of 13 amino acids. Trimming cost V 6 bases and J 7 bases, with 13 bases left between them. The germline gives CDR1 MDHEN, CDR2 SYDVKM. CDR3 loop: CASSPVAGNEQFF. The DNA of the CDR3 is TGTGCCAGCAGCCCGGTGGCGGGGAATGAGCAGTTCTTC.

The chain combines TRBV11-2 with TRBJ2-7; tentative D call: TRBD1 (6 bases). The CDR3 runs to 14 residues. CDR1 and CDR2 (germline): SGHAT, FQNNGV. V was cut by 3 bases and J by 7 bases, with 16 bases left in between. The CDR3 coding sequence is TGTGCCAGCAGCTTGGGTAGGGGGAGTCGGGAGCAGTACTTC. It encodes CASSLGRGSREQYF.

About this clone itself: Other DNA sequences in the same sample also yield this CDR3. J is TRBJ2-3 and V is TRBV5-1; TRBD1 might be the D (6 bases). V gave up 3 bases and J gave up 0 bases, with 8 bases separating them. CDR3 size: 14 residues. Germline-derived CDR1 and CDR2 are SGHRS and YFSETQ. DNA for the CDR3: TGCGCCAGCAGCTCAGGGGACAGCACAGATACGCAGTATTTT. Its translation: CASSSGDSTDTQYF.

V gene TRBV2 combines with J gene TRBJ2-7; no definite D call. This CDR3 has 14 residues. In germline, CDR1 is SNHLY, CDR2 FYNNEI. Trimming pared 5 bases from V and 3 bases from J, leaving 14 bases between. The CDR3 is CASSPTQRNYEQYF. The CDR3 region has the DNA TGTGCCAGCAGTCCGACACAGAGGAACTACGAGCAGTACTTC.

The rearrangement uses TRBV18 and TRBJ2-3; D is ambiguous. V lost 6 bases, J lost 2 bases, and 3 bases lay in between. The germline V gene encodes CDR1 KGHSH and CDR2 LQKENI. The CDR3 has 11 residues. This CDR3 reads CASSLTDTQYF. The CDR3 coding sequence is TGTGCCAGCTCGCTCACAGATACGCAGTATTTT.

The chain links TRBV2 to TRBJ1-2; tentative D call: TRBD1 (5 bases). Germline values: CDR1 SNHLY, CDR2 FYNNEI. CDR3 length equals 19 residues. V lost 1 base and J lost 3, with 24 bases in between. The DNA for the CDR3 is TGTGCCAGCAGTGAAGGTCCCAGGGAACGAGGCCTCTGGGACTATGGCTACACCTTC. Amino acid sequence: CASSEGPRERGLWDYGYTF.

The chain carries TRBV7-9 and TRBJ2-1; 13 bases are a match to TRBD2. The V gene end was trimmed by 4 bases and the J gene end by 2 bases; junction bases not matched to a gene: 5. Germline assignment: CDR1 SEHNR and CDR2 FQNEAQ (reference sequence). The CDR3 length is 17 residues. CDR3 sequence reads: CASSWVTSGRTYNEQFF. For the CDR3, the DNA is TGTGCCAGCAGCTGGGTGACTAGCGGGAGGACCTACAATGAGCAGTTCTTC.

CDR3 sequence reads: CASKVGPGGNTEAFF. The DNA for the CDR3 is TGTGCCAGCAAAGTGGGACCGGGGGGGAACACTGAAGCTTTCTTT. This sequence joins TRBV6-5 and TRBJ1-1; TRBD1 is a possible D gene (5 bases). This CDR3 comprises 15 residues. Germline lookup yields CDR1 MNHEY and CDR2 SVGAGI. V was shortened by 7 bases and J by 1 base, with 16 bases between the two germline ends.

The rearrangement uses TRBV11-2 and TRBJ1-3, with TRBD1 identical over 8 bases. The CDR3 sequence is 14 residues long. The trim removed 6 bases at V and 3 bases at J, leaving 4 bases unmatched. Germline V lookup: CDR1 SGHAT, CDR2 FQNNGV. The CDR3 reads CASSFDRGGNTIYF. Here the CDR3 DNA reads TGTGCCAGCAGTTTTGACAGGGGTGGAAACACCATATATTTT.

This clone was counted a few times. The chain links TRBV6-1 to TRBJ2-7; the D call may be TRBD1 or TRBD2 (5 bases each). Germline V CDR1 and CDR2: MNHNS, SASEGT. This CDR3 has 13 amino acids. Trimming left V 1 base short and J 6 bases short, with 10 bases between. The CDR3 DNA reads as TGTGCCAGCAGTGAAGTTGGGGGTCTCGAGCAGTACTTC. This encodes CASSEVGGLEQYF.

The CDR3 region is CAWRPGQGTEAFF. CDR3 bases: TGTGCCTGGAGGCCGGGACAGGGGACTGAAGCTTTCTTT. The V call is TRBV30, the J call TRBJ1-1; 10 bases are shared with TRBD1. V lost 3 bases, J lost 5 bases, and 3 bases stayed unmatched. In germline, CDR1 is GTSNPN, CDR2 SVGIG (reference sequence). The CDR3 covers 13 residues.

The chain links TRBV30 to TRBJ2-3; 9 positions match TRBD2. CDR1 is GTSNPN and CDR2 is SVGIG in the germline V gene (reference sequence). This CDR3 has 16 residues. With 2 bases clipped from V and 2 bases from J, the junction kept 8 bases outside the gene matches. The CDR3 nucleotides read TGTGCCTGGAGTACGGGACTAGCAACAAACACAGATACGCAGTATTTT. It codes for CAWSTGLATNTDTQYF.

This chain joins TRBV19 and TRBJ2-1; TRBD2 might be the D (5 bases). From germline, CDR1 is LNHDA and CDR2 SQIVND (reference sequence). V gave up 3 bases and J gave up 0 bases, with 9 bases separating them. The length of the CDR3 is 15 residues. CDR3 nucleotide sequence: TGTGCCAGTAGTATGAGGGCGAGCTCCTACAATGAGCAGTTCTTC. This codes for CASSMRASSYNEQFF.